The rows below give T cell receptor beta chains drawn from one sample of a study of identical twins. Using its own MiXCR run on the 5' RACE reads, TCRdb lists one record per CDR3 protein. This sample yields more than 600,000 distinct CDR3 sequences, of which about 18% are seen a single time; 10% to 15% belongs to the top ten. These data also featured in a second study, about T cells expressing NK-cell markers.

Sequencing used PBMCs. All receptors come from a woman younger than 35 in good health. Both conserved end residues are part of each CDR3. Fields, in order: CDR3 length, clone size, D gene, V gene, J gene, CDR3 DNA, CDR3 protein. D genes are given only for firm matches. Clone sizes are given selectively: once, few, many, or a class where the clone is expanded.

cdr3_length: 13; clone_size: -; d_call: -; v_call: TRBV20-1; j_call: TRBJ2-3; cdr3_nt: TGCAGTGCTATTACTAGGTCCTTAGATACGCAGTATTTT; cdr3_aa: CSAITRSLDTQYF
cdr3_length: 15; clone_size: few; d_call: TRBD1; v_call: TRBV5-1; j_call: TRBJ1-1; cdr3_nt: TGCGCCAGCAGCTCGAACAGGGGGACGAACACTGAAGCTTTCTTT; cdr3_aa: CASSSNRGTNTEAFF
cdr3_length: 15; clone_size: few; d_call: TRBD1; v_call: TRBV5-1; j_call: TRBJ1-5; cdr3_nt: TGCGCCAGCAGCTTGGGGACAGGCCCTTATCAGCCCCAGCATTTT; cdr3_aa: CASSLGTGPYQPQHF
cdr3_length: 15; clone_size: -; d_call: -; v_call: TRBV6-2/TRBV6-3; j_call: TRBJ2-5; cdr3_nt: TGTGCCACCCTTACCCTCGGAGAACGCGAAGAGACCCAGTACTTC; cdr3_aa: CATLTLGEREETQYF
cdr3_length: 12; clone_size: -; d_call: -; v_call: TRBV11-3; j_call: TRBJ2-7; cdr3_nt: TGTGCCAACAGCTCCCAGGGGTACGAGCAGTACTTC; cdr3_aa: CANSSQGYEQYF
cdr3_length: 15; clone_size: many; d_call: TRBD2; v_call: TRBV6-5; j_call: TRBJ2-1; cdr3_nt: TGTGCCAGCAGTAACGAGGCGGGGGGGCCTAATGAGCAGTTCTTC; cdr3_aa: CASSNEAGGPNEQFF
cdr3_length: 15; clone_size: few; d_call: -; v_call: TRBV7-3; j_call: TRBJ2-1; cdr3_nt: TGTGCCAGCAGCTTATTAGGGGGGGCACACAATGAGCAGTTCTTC; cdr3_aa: CASSLLGGAHNEQFF
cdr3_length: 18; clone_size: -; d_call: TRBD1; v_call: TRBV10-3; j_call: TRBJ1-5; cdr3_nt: TGTGCCATCAGTGAGTCGTTCGGACAGGGCCGTAGCAATCAGCCCCAGCATTTT; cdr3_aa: CAISESFGQGRSNQPQHF
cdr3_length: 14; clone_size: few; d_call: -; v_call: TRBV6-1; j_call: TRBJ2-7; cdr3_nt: TGTGCCAGCACCGAGTTCTCAGGGGAAGACGAGCAGTACTTC; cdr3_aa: CASTEFSGEDEQYF
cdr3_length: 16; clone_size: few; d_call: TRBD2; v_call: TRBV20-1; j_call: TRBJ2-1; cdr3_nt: TGCAGTGCTAGAGTAACTAGCGGGGGGGGGTACGATGAGCAGTTCTTC; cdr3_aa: CSARVTSGGGYDEQFF
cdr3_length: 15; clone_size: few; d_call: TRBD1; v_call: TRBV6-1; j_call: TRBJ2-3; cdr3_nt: TGTGCCAGCCTCCCTCCAGGGGGCTTGGTAGATACGCAGTATTTT; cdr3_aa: CASLPPGGLVDTQYF
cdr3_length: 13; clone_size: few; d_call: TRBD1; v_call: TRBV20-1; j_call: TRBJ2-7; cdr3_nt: TGCAGTGCCATAGAGACAGGGAGAAACGAGCAGTACTTC; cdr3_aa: CSAIETGRNEQYF
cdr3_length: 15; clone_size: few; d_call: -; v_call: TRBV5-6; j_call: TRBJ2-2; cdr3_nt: TGTGCCAGCAGCTTCGGGACATCAAACACCGGGGAGCTGTTTTTT; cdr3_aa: CASSFGTSNTGELFF
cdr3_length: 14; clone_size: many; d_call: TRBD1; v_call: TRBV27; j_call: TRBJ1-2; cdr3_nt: TGTGCCAGCAGTTCTGACAGGGCTAACTATGGCTACACCTTC; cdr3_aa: CASSSDRANYGYTF
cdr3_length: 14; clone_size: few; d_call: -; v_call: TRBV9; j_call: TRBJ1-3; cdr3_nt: TGTGCCAGCAGCCGTGGGAGGGTATCTCAGACCATATATTTT; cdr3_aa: CASSRGRVSQTIYF
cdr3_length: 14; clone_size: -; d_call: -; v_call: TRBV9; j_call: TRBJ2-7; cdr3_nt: TGTGCCAGCAGCTTCGCTAGCGTCTCCTACGAGCAGTACTTC; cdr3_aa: CASSFASVSYEQYF
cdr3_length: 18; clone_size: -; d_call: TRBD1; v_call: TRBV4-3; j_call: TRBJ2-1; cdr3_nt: TGCGCCAGCAGCCAAGGCCCGGGACAGGGTAGGTCCTACAATGAGCAGTTCTTC; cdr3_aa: CASSQGPGQGRSYNEQFF
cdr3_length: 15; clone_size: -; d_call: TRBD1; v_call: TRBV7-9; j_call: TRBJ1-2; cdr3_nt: TGTGCCAGCAGCTTTACGGGACAGGGTATCGGTGGCTACACCTTC; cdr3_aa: CASSFTGQGIGGYTF
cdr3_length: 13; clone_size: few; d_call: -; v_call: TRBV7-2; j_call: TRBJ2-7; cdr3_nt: TGTGCCAGCAGCTTTGGCGGGGTCTACGAGCAGTACTTC; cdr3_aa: CASSFGGVYEQYF
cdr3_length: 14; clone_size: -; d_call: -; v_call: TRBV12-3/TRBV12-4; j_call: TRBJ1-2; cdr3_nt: TGTGCCAGCAGTTTAGGGGCTTGGATCGATGGCTACACCTTC; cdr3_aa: CASSLGAWIDGYTF
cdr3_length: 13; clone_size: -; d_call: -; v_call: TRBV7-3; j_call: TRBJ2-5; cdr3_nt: TGTGCCAGCAGCTTTGACGGAGCGGAGACCCAGTACTTC; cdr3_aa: CASSFDGAETQYF
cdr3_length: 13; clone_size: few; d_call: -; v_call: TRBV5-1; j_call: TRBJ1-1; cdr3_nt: TGCGCCAGTACTCGTTCAACAGGGTTTGAAGCTTTCTTT; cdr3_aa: CASTRSTGFEAFF
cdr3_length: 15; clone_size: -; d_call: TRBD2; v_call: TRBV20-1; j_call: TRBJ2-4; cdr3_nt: TGCAGTGCTAGACTAGCGGGAGGCCAAAGAAACATTCAGTACTTC; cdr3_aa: CSARLAGGQRNIQYF
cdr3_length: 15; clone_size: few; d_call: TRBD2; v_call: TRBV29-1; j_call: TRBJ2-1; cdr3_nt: TGCAGCCCCCGCCCCCCAGGGAGGGACGCGGATGAGCAGTTCTTC; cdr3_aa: CSPRPPGRDADEQFF
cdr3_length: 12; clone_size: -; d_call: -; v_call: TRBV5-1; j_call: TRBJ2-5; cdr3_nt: TGCGCCAGCAGCTTGAACCTGGAGACCCAGTACTTC; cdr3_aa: CASSLNLETQYF
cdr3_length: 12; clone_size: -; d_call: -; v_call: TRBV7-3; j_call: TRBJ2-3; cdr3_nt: TGTGTCAGCAGCTCTAGCACAGATACGCAGTATTTT; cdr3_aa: CVSSSSTDTQYF
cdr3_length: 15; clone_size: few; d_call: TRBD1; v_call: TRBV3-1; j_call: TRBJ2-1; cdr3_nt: TGTGCCAGCAGCCATTTCATTAGGGGGCAAGATGAGCAGTTCTTC; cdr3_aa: CASSHFIRGQDEQFF
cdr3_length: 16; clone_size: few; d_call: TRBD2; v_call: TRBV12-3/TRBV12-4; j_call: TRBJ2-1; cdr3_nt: TGTGCCAGCACTAAGCGTGGCGGGAGTATAGGGAATGAGCAGTTCTTC; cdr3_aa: CASTKRGGSIGNEQFF
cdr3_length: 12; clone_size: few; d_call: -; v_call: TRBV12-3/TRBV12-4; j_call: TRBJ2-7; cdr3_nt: TGTGCCAGCAGTTCCACCGGTCCCGTACAGTACTTC; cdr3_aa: CASSSTGPVQYF
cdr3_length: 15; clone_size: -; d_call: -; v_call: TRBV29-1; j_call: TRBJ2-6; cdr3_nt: TGCAGCGTTGAAGATAGGGGCTCTGGGGCCAACGTCCTGACTTTC; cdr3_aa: CSVEDRGSGANVLTF
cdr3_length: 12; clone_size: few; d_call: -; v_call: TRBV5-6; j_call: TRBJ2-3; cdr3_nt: TGTGCCAGCACCATGAACAGGGATACGCAGTATTTT; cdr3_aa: CASTMNRDTQYF
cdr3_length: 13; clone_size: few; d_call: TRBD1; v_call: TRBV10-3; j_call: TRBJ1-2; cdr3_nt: TGTGCCATCAACTCCGGGACAGCCTATGGCTACACCTTC; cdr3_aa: CAINSGTAYGYTF
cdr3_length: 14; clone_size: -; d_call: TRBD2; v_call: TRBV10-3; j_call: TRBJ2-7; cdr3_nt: TGTGCCATCAGTGAGCTAGCGGGAGGTGGCGAGCAGTACTTC; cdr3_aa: CAISELAGGGEQYF
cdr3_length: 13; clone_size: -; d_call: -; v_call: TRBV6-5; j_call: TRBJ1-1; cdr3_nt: TGTGCCAGCAGTTGGGGGGAATACACTGAAGCTTTCTTT; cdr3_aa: CASSWGEYTEAFF
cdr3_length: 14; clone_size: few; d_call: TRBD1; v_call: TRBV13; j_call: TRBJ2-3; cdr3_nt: TGTGCCAGCAGGCCGGGACAGGGCCCAGATACGCAGTATTTT; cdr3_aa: CASRPGQGPDTQYF
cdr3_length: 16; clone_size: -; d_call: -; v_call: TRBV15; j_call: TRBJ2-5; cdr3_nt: TGTGCCACCAGCAGAGACCCCCACGGGGCGGAAGAGACCCAGTACTTC; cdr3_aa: CATSRDPHGAEETQYF
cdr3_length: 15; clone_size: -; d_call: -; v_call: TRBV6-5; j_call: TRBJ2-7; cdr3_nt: TGTGCCAGCAGTTACTCGAAAGGCAACTACTACGAGCAGTACTTC; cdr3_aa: CASSYSKGNYYEQYF
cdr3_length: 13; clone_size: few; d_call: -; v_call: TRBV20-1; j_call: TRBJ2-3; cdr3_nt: TGCAGTGCTAGAGAGGGGACTGGGGATACGCAGTATTTT; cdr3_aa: CSAREGTGDTQYF
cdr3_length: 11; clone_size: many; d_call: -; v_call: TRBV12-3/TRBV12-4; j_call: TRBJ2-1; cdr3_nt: TGTGCCAGCAGCTTGACCAATGAGCAGTTCTTC; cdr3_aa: CASSLTNEQFF
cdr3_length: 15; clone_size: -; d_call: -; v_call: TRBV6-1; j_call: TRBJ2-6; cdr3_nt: TGTGCCAGCAGATCGACTAGCTCTGGGGCCAACGTCCTGACTTTC; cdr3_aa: CASRSTSSGANVLTF
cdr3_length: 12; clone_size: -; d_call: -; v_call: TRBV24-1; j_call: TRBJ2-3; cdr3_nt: TGTGCCACCAGTGATCCGTGGGATACGCAGTATTTT; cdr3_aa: CATSDPWDTQYF
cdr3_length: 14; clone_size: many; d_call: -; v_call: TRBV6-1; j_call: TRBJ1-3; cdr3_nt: TGTGCCAGCAGTCGACAGACAGAGGGAAACACCATATATTTT; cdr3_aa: CASSRQTEGNTIYF
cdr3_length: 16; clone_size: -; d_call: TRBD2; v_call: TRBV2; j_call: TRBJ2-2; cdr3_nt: TGTGCCAGCAGTGCCCGACTAGCGAGGGCCGGCGGGGAGCTGTTTTTT; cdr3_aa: CASSARLARAGGELFF
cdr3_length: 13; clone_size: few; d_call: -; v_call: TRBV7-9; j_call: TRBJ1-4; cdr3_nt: TGTGCCACCTTACAGGTTCCTAATGAAAAACTGTTTTTT; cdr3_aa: CATLQVPNEKLFF
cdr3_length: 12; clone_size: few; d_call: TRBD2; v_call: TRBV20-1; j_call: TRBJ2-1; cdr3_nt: TGCAGTGCCAGCGGGGGGGGTAGTGAGCAGTTCTTC; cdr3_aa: CSASGGGSEQFF